This passage covers 30 T cell receptor beta chains from one sample sequenced in a study of blood T cell repertoires in COVID-19 (dated by TCRdb to about 2020). The method behind the library was the immunoSEQ multiplex PCR assay. What TCRdb holds here is the immuneACCESS table cut down to in-frame rearrangements. Part of the clones is not present; checked against another copy, under half of the missing clones reflect an unresolved V gene, and the others are unexplained. In all, the sample holds about 130,000 clones, and roughly 91% of those were seen once. The top ten clones comprise about 4.4% of the sample. Input material: peripheral blood. Receptors were obtained from a man aged 55 to 70 with COVID-19, enrolled during active disease.

The J gene is TRBJ1-1, the V gene TRBV5-6, with a tentative D call TRBD1 (5 bases). CDR1 is SGHDT and CDR2 is YYEEEE in the germline V gene. V lost 2 bases and J 10 bases, leaving 15 bases between the germline ends. The CDR3 has 13 amino acids. CDR3 DNA sequence: TGTGCCAGCAGCTTAGGGGTCGAAAAAATAGCTTTCTTT. It yields the protein CASSLGVEKIAFF.

V is TRBV10-1 and J is TRBJ2-7, with TRBD1 matching 7 bases. Germline values: CDR1 WNHNN, CDR2 SYGVQD (reference sequence). J was trimmed by 1 base and V by 2 bases; bases with no gene match: 5. This CDR3 has 15 amino acids. The CDR3 loop reads CASSETGARSYEQYF. The CDR3 nucleotides read TGCGCCAGCAGTGAGACAGGGGCCCGATCCTACGAGCAGTACTTC.

The chain carries TRBV20-1 and TRBJ1-6, with a weak D call TRBD1 (5 bases). V dropped 3 bases and J dropped 10 bases, with 13 bases sitting between them. Per the germline V gene, CDR1 is DFQATT and CDR2 is SNEGSKA (reference sequence). The CDR3 contains 13 residues. The CDR3 here is CSASQGFFSPLHF. The CDR3 DNA sequence: TGCAGTGCTAGTCAGGGTTTCTTCTCACCCCTCCACTTT.

J is TRBJ1-1 and V is TRBV7-9, with 10 bases identical to TRBD1. V dropped 4 bases and J dropped 3; count of bases not matched to a gene: 5. The CDR3 is made up of 15 amino acids. Germline CDR1 is SEHNR and CDR2 is FQNEAQ (reference sequence). The CDR3 DNA sequence: TGTGCCAGCAGCTCGACAGGGGGCGCCGACACTGAAGCTTTCTTT. It yields the protein CASSSTGGADTEAFF.

The V and J genes are TRBV3-1 (or the pseudogene TRBV3-2) and TRBJ2-7, with D uncertain. The length of the CDR3 is 13 residues. Germline assignment: CDR1 LGHDT and CDR2 YNNKEL (reference sequence). V gave up 4 bases and J gave up 2 bases, with 9 bases separating them. The CDR3: CASSPHNTYEQYF. The DNA of the CDR3 is TGTGCCAGCAGCCCCCACAACACCTACGAGCAGTACTTC.

The V call is TRBV3-1 (or the pseudogene TRBV3-2), the J call TRBJ2-5; 8 nucleotides match TRBD2. The germline V gene encodes CDR1 LGHDT and CDR2 YNNKEL (reference sequence). The CDR3 extends over 14 amino acids. The V segment lost 1 base and the J segment 4 bases; nucleotides outside the gene matches: 2. CDR3 in amino acids: CASSQGRGVETQYF. CDR3 bases: TGTGCCAGCAGCCAAGGGCGGGGGGTAGAGACCCAGTACTTC.

This clone showed up just once. V usage is TRBV7-8 and J usage is TRBJ2-5; 9 bases are a match to TRBD1. Trimming took 5 bases from V and 4 from J; bases not matched to a gene: 8. In germline, CDR1 is SGHVS, CDR2 FQNEAQ. This CDR3 has 15 residues. The CDR3 sequence: CASSPMTGGGETQYF. CDR3 DNA sequence: TGTGCCAGCAGCCCAATGACAGGGGGAGGAGAGACCCAGTACTTC.

J is TRBJ2-7 and V is TRBV6-5; TRBD2 aligns across 7 bases. Germline lookup yields CDR1 MNHEY and CDR2 SVGAGI. The CDR3 has 16 residues. The J segment lost 4 bases and the V segment lost 0 bases, leaving 9 bases of the junction unmatched. As DNA, the CDR3 is TGTGCCAGCAGTTACTCATTCGAAGCGGGGCTATACGAGCAGTACTTC. It yields the protein CASSYSFEAGLYEQYF.

The chain uses TRBV24-1 and TRBJ1-1, with a weak D call TRBD1 (6 bases). The CDR3 extends over 15 amino acids. The V gene's germline CDR1 is KGHDR and CDR2 SFDVKD. The ends were cut back, 5 bases at V and 3 bases at J, with 15 bases in the middle. The CDR3 region has the DNA TGTGCCACCAGTGCGGCGGGGGCCAAGGACACTGAAGCTTTCTTT. This encodes CATSAAGAKDTEAFF.

This rearrangement joins TRBV6-5 to TRBJ2-1; possible D gene TRBD2, 6 bases. Trimming took 6 bases from V and 8 from J, leaving 17 bases between them. In germline, CDR1 is MNHEY, CDR2 SVGAGI. This CDR3 region has 14 residues. The CDR3 loop is CASREGPPVYEQFF. In DNA form, the CDR3 reads TGTGCCAGCAGGGAGGGCCCTCCGGTCTATGAGCAGTTCTTC.

The chain employs TRBV11-3 and TRBJ2-7; perhaps TRBD1 as D (6 bases). The length of the CDR3 is 14 residues. Germline CDR1 is SGHNT and CDR2 is YENEEA. V was shortened by 4 bases and J by 6 bases, with 16 bases between the two germline ends. CDR3 residues: CASSYSGTTGEQYF. CDR3 bases: TGTGCCAGCAGCTACTCCGGGACAACTGGCGAGCAGTACTTC.

This clone was counted a few times. The rearrangement uses TRBV19 and TRBJ1-2; 9 bases are a match to TRBD1. CDR3 length: 15 residues. Germline CDR1 LNHDA, CDR2 SQIVND (reference sequence). Trimming removed 4 bases from V and 4 bases from J; junction bases left unmatched: 7. CDR3 DNA: TGTGCCAGTAGTACCGGAACAGGGGGCGGCTATGGCTACACCTTC. It translates to CASSTGTGGGYGYTF. Full variable domain (remainder filled in from reference TRBV19 and TRBJ1-2): DGGITQSPKYLFRKEGQNVTLSCEQNLNHDAMYWYRQDPGQGLRLIYYSQIVNDFQKGDIAEGYSVSREKKESFPLTVTSAQKNPTAFYLCASSTGTGGGYGYTFGSGTRLTVV.

The CDR3 bases are TGCGCCAGCAGAGAAAAGGGGTACGAGCAGTACTTC. Its protein is CASREKGYEQYF. The chain combines TRBV5-1 with TRBJ2-7; tentatively, D is TRBD1 (5 bases). V dropped 5 bases and J dropped 4 bases, with 10 bases sitting between them. This CDR3 is built from 12 residues. The germline V gene has CDR1 SGHRS and CDR2 YFSETQ.

V and J are TRBV5-1 and TRBJ1-6; perhaps TRBD1 as D (5 bases). V lost 0 bases, J lost 1 base, and 8 bases lay in between. This CDR3 has 16 residues. Germline V gene data show CDR1 as SGHRS and CDR2 as YFSETQ. The CDR3 reads CASSLEGPSYNSPLHF. The CDR3 DNA reads as TGCGCCAGCAGCTTGGAGGGGCCTTCCTATAATTCACCCCTCCACTTT.

This sequence joins TRBV6-5 and TRBJ2-1, with 8 positions matching TRBD2. V shed 8 bases and J 9 bases; nucleotides not matched to a gene: 15. The CDR3 extends over 15 amino acids. Germline V gene data show CDR1 as MNHEY and CDR2 as SVGAGI. In nucleotides, the CDR3 is TGTGCCAGCCGGGGCTCCGGGGGGGCCTCTTTTGAGCAGTTCTTC. Translating it yields CASRGSGGASFEQFF.

The CDR3 DNA reads TGCGCCAGCAGCCTCGACATTCTGGCCGAGCAGTACTTC. This gives the protein CASSLDILAEQYF. The chain recombines TRBV5-1 with TRBJ2-7, with D unclear. Trimming stripped 4 bases from V and 6 bases from J, with 14 bases between. This CDR3 contains 13 residues. Germline CDR1 reads SGHRS; CDR2 reads YFSETQ.

The rearrangement uses TRBV4-1 and TRBJ1-1; the D gene is possibly TRBD1 (6 bases). V lost 0 bases and J lost 1, with 6 bases in between. The CDR3 contains 14 residues. The germline V gene has CDR1 MGHRA and CDR2 YSYEKL. In nucleotides, the CDR3 is TGCGCCAGCAGCCAAGACAGGGGGAACACTGAAGCTTTCTTT. This translates into CASSQDRGNTEAFF.

The rearrangement uses TRBV2 and TRBJ1-1; 7 bases align to TRBD1. The germline gives CDR1 SNHLY, CDR2 FYNNEI. The CDR3 totals 14 residues. The ends lost 4 bases at V and 0 bases at J; junction bases unmatched: 2. CDR3 sequence: CASSVTGVNTEAFF. CDR3 nucleotide sequence: TGTGCCAGCAGTGTCACAGGGGTGAACACTGAAGCTTTCTTT. Full variable domain (rest looked up from reference TRBV2 and TRBJ1-1): EPEVTQTPSHQVTQMGQEVILRCVPISNHLYFYWYRQILGQKVEFLVSFYNNEISEKSEIFDDQFSVERPDGSNFTLKIRSTKLEDSAMYFCASSVTGVNTEAFFGQGTRLTVV.

This clone showed up just a few times. In DNA form, the CDR3 reads TGTGCCAGCAGCTTCGCGTCCAGGGCGAGCTCCTATAATTCACCCCTCCACTTT. Translated: CASSFASRASSYNSPLHF. The J gene is TRBJ1-6, the V gene TRBV7-2; tentative D call: TRBD1 (5 bases). Germline values: CDR1 SGHTA, CDR2 FQGNSA. Between the trimmed V and J ends, which lost 3 bases and 0 bases, there was a span of 15 bases. This CDR3 is built from 18 residues.

This chain uses TRBV3-1 (or the pseudogene TRBV3-2) with TRBJ2-1; D unclear. Looked up from germline, CDR1 is LGHDT and CDR2 is YNNKEL (reference sequence). Trimming shortened V by 0 bases and J by 10 bases, and 7 bases separated the two germline ends. The CDR3 totals 12 residues. In nucleotides, the CDR3 is TGTGCCAGCAGCCAAGAGGTTGAGGAGCAGTTCTTC. Translation gives CASSQEVEEQFF.

The V call is TRBV14, the J call TRBJ1-2; D unclear. This CDR3 is 12 amino acids long. From germline, CDR1 is SGHDN and CDR2 FVKESK. Trimming took 3 bases from V and 9 from J, leaving 11 bases between them. CDR3: CASSHSGLRYTF. The DNA for the CDR3 is TGTGCCAGCAGCCACTCAGGACTCCGCTACACCTTC.

The V call is TRBV27, the J call TRBJ1-6, with 7 positions matching TRBD1. Trimming cost V 1 base and J 5 bases; bases outside gene matches: 2. The CDR3 runs 15 residues. Germline values: CDR1 MNHEY, CDR2 SMNVEV (reference sequence). The CDR3 nucleotides read TGTGCCAGCAGTTTATTGACAGGGAATAATTCACCCCTCCACTTT. Amino acids: CASSLLTGNNSPLHF.

This clone was detected once. The rearrangement joins TRBV10-2 to TRBJ2-4; 7 nucleotides agree with TRBD1. V lost 5 bases to trimming and J lost 7 bases; unmatched junction nucleotides: 5. The germline CDR1 and CDR2 sequences are WSHSY and SAAADI. This CDR3 has 13 residues. CDR3 loop: CASSPTGDNIQYF. The CDR3 bases are TGCGCCAGCAGTCCTACAGGGGACAACATTCAGTACTTC.

The chain couples TRBV5-5 to TRBJ2-1; the match to TRBD2 covers 8 bases. The germline CDR1 and CDR2 sequences are SGHKS and YYEKEE (reference sequence). With V trimmed by 4 bases and J by 5 bases, 8 bases remained unmatched. The CDR3 is made up of 15 amino acids. CDR3 in amino acids: CASSPGLAPDNEQFF. In DNA, the CDR3 is TGTGCCAGCAGCCCCGGACTAGCTCCGGACAATGAGCAGTTCTTC. Full variable domain (missing parts from reference TRBV5-5 and TRBJ2-1): DAGVTQSPTHLIKTRGQQVTLRCSPISGHKSVSWYQQVLGQGPQFIFQYYEKEERGRGNFPDRFSARQFPNYSSELNVNALLLGDSALYLCASSPGLAPDNEQFFGPGTRLTVL.

This chain uses TRBV2 with TRBJ1-2; a possible D gene is TRBD1 (5 bases). The germline gives CDR1 SNHLY, CDR2 FYNNEI. The CDR3 spans 12 residues. With 4 bases removed from V and 8 bases from J, the gap between germline ends came to 11 bases. CDR3 nucleotide sequence: TGTGCCAGCAGTGTTCAGGGAAGGGGCTACACCTTC. This translates into CASSVQGRGYTF.

This chain links TRBV7-9 with TRBJ2-3; D uncertain. The length of the CDR3 is 13 residues. CDR1 and CDR2 (germline): SEHNR, FQNEAQ (reference sequence). The ends were cut back, 1 base at V and 3 bases at J, with 5 bases in the middle. CDR3 loop: CASSLDGTDTQYF. The DNA of the CDR3 is TGTGCCAGCAGCTTAGACGGGACAGATACGCAGTATTTT. The entire variable domain, with the rest obtained from reference TRBV7-9 and TRBJ2-3, is as follows: DTGVSQNPRHKITKRGQNVTFRCDPISEHNRLYWYRQTLGQGPEFLTYFQNEAQLEKSRLLSDRFSAERPKGSFSTLEIQRTEQGDSAMYLCASSLDGTDTQYFGPGTRLTVL.

This rearrangement joins TRBV3-1 (or the pseudogene TRBV3-2) to TRBJ2-2; D is unclear. The CDR3 consists of 12 residues. Trimming removed 4 bases at V and 6 bases at J, with 6 bases between. CDR1 and CDR2 from the germline V gene are LGHDT and YNNKEL (reference sequence). CDR3 bases: TGTGCCAGCAGCCGCCGGGCCGGGGAGCTGTTTTTT. Translating gives CASSRRAGELFF.

This clone was detected only a few times. The chain recombines TRBV7-6 with TRBJ2-1; D is possibly TRBD2 (5 bases). The V gene's germline CDR1 is SGHVS and CDR2 FNYEAQ. The V gene lost 3 bases and the J gene lost 1 base, with 7 bases spanning the gap. CDR3 length: 14 amino acids. In DNA, the CDR3 is TGTGCCAGCAGCTTGACTACGTCCTACAATGAGCAGTTCTTC. Translated, it gives CASSLTTSYNEQFF.

The V call is TRBV11-2, the J call TRBJ2-7; D not resolved. Germline V lookup: CDR1 SGHAT, CDR2 FQNNGV. With 5 bases removed from V and 5 bases from J, the gap between germline ends came to 7 bases. The CDR3 is 11 residues long. The CDR3 nucleotides are TGTGCCAGCAGCCCCTACCACGAGCAGTACTTC. Protein: CASSPYHEQYF.

This sequence joins TRBV10-3 and TRBJ1-2; D not certain. Germline-derived CDR1 and CDR2 are ENHRY and SYGVKD. The CDR3 totals 15 residues. Trimming pared 5 bases from V and 8 bases from J, leaving 21 bases between. The CDR3 region is CAISQVRDDPQGYTF. The CDR3 bases are TGTGCCATCAGTCAAGTGAGGGATGATCCTCAGGGCTACACCTTC.